The 26 T cell receptor beta chains presented below share a single source sample, sequenced in a study of OX40 agonist ivuxolimab in advanced cancers. The table came from immunoSEQ multiplex PCR; TCRdb's copy has only in-frame clones and leaves some out. The table shows 70,000 to 95,000 clones, with 90% occurring only once. This sample comprised CD4+ or CD8+ T cells sorted from blood, obtained in a trial of the OX40 agonist ivuxolimab. The receptors derive from an adult with an advanced solid tumor such as melanoma, head and neck, liver or kidney cancer.

This clone was detected a few times. At the DNA level, this CDR3 is encoded by other sequences in the same sample as well. This chain uses TRBV6-1 with TRBJ1-1; D is ambiguous. The CDR3 has 17 amino acids. V lost 4 bases, J lost 0 bases, and 18 bases lay in between. From germline, CDR1 is MNHNS and CDR2 SASEGT. CDR3 coding DNA: TGTGCCAGCAGTGCATTTCGACAAAGAGGGATGAACACTGAAGCTTTCTTT. It is translated as CASSAFRQRGMNTEAFF.

The chain employs TRBV5-8 and TRBJ2-3; 8 nucleotides align to TRBD2. This CDR3 has 15 amino acids. After removal of 2 bases from V and 1 base from J, the junction contained 3 bases not matched to a gene. Germline-derived CDR1 and CDR2 are SGHTS and YDEGEE. As DNA, the CDR3 is TGTGCCAGCAGCTTTGGAGCGGGGGGCACAGATACGCAGTATTTT. Residues: CASSFGAGGTDTQYF.

This clone was counted a single time. The chain recombines TRBV5-1 with TRBJ2-1, with D unclear. CDR1 and CDR2 (germline): SGHRS, YFSETQ. The CDR3 extends over 15 amino acids. The ends were cut back, 3 bases at V and 0 bases at J, with 10 bases in the middle. The CDR3 DNA reads TGCGCCAGCAGCTCGCCTTTACCCTCCTACAATGAGCAGTTCTTC. It translates to CASSSPLPSYNEQFF. Full variable domain (outside the CDR3, taken from reference TRBV5-1 and TRBJ2-1): KAGVTQTPRYLIKTRGQQVTLSCSPISGHRSVSWYQQTPGQGLQFLFEYFSETQRNKGNFPGRFSGRQFSNSRSEMNVSTLELGDSALYLCASSSPLPSYNEQFFGPGTRLTVL.

V and J are TRBV18 and TRBJ2-4; TRBD1 matches 8 bases. Germline loops: CDR1 KGHSH, CDR2 LQKENI. This CDR3 comprises 17 residues. V lost 1 base and J lost 7; bases outside the gene matches: 12. The CDR3 region is CASSPLLGTGPRNIQYF. The CDR3 DNA reads TGTGCCAGCTCACCACTTTTGGGGACAGGTCCTAGGAACATTCAGTACTTC.

The gene calls are TRBV7-2 and TRBJ2-1; 9 nucleotides agree with TRBD2. The CDR3 is made up of 13 amino acids. The ends lost 3 bases at V and 12 bases at J; junction bases unmatched: 6. The germline V gene encodes CDR1 SGHTA and CDR2 FQGNSA. CDR3 in amino acids: CASSLSGGKGQFF. Here the CDR3 DNA reads TGTGCCAGCAGCTTGAGCGGGGGGAAAGGGCAGTTCTTC. The complete variable domain, with remaining parts taken from reference TRBV7-2 and TRBJ2-1, reads GAGVSQSPSNKVTEKGKDVELRCDPISGHTALYWYRQSLGQGLEFLIYFQGNSAPDKSGLPSDRFSAERTGGSVSTLTIQRTQQEDSAVYLCASSLSGGKGQFFGPGTRLTVL.

The genes are TRBV19 and TRBJ1-1; D not certain. This CDR3 spans 12 amino acids. Trimming took 1 base from V and 10 from J, leaving 10 bases between them. Germline values: CDR1 LNHDA, CDR2 SQIVND (reference sequence). CDR3 sequence: CASSIGEPGAFF. The CDR3 nucleotides read TGTGCCAGTAGTATAGGAGAGCCGGGAGCTTTCTTT.

The V call is TRBV6-5, the J call TRBJ2-5; tentative D call: TRBD2 (5 bases). This CDR3 comprises 15 residues. The germline gives CDR1 MNHEY, CDR2 SVGAGI. V shed 6 bases and J shed 1 base, with 15 bases lying between them. CDR3 nucleotides: TGTGCCAGCAGATACACTGGAGGTCTCCAAGAGACCCAGTACTTC. Its protein is CASRYTGGLQETQYF.

V is TRBV19 and J is TRBJ2-3; the D is unclear. V lost 10 bases to trimming and J lost 5 bases, with 16 bases between them. This CDR3 comprises 13 residues. The germline CDR1 and CDR2 sequences are LNHDA and SQIVND (reference sequence). The CDR3 DNA follows: TGTGCCACTGCTAGGGCCGTTGAAGATACGCAGTATTTT. Translation: CATARAVEDTQYF.

V gene TRBV5-4 combines with J gene TRBJ1-6; 10 bases line up with TRBD1. CDR3 size: 14 residues. J was trimmed by 8 bases and V by 3 bases; bases with no gene match: 2. CDR1 is SGHNT, CDR2 YYREEE, per germline (reference sequence). The CDR3 DNA sequence: TGTGCCAGCAGCTCCGGGACAGGGGATTCACCCCTCCACTTT. It codes for CASSSGTGDSPLHF.

The V gene is TRBV18, the J gene TRBJ2-3; 9 nucleotides line up with TRBD2. V gave up 2 bases and J gave up 7 bases; unmatched junction bases: 4. This CDR3 contains 14 residues. Germline assignment: CDR1 KGHSH and CDR2 LQKENI. CDR3 protein: CASSPGGGAYTQYF. The CDR3, as DNA: TGTGCCAGCTCACCAGGCGGGGGGGCTTATACGCAGTATTTT.

The chain couples TRBV7-6 to TRBJ2-7; possible D gene TRBD1, 5 bases. CDR1 is SGHVS and CDR2 is FNYEAQ in the germline V gene. The CDR3 is 14 amino acids. V lost 1 base, J lost 7 bases, and 14 bases lay in between. The DNA for the CDR3 is TGTGCCAGCAGCTTAGGCAGGACATCCGCTGAGCAGTACTTC. Protein product: CASSLGRTSAEQYF.

This clone was found once. V is TRBV2 and J is TRBJ2-3; 8 bases map to TRBD2. Per germline, CDR1 SNHLY and CDR2 FYNNEI. V lost 4 bases and J lost 2; bases outside the gene matches: 2. The CDR3 runs 14 residues. CDR3 sequence: CASSGGGFTDTQYF. The CDR3 DNA reads as TGTGCCAGCAGTGGCGGGGGGTTCACAGATACGCAGTATTTT.

CDR3 sequence (DNA): TGTGCCAGCAGCCAAGGGGAGAGCTATGGCTACACCTTC. It yields the protein CASSQGESYGYTF. The chain combines TRBV14 with TRBJ1-2; D gene uncertain. Germline lookup yields CDR1 SGHDN and CDR2 FVKESK. Trimming cost V 1 base and J 4 bases, with 7 bases left between them. CDR3 length: 13 amino acids.

This rearrangement joins TRBV5-1 to TRBJ1-6; D remains unclear. The germline V gene has CDR1 SGHRS and CDR2 YFSETQ. This CDR3 has 15 residues. Deletions cut 0 bases from V and 10 bases from J, with 14 bases between. The CDR3: CASSLVGALGSPLHF. The CDR3 nucleotides read TGCGCCAGCAGCTTGGTTGGTGCGTTGGGATCACCCCTCCACTTT.

CDR3: CASSGFNSPLHF. Here the CDR3 DNA reads TGTGCCAGCTCTGGGTTTAATTCACCCCTCCACTTT. The rearrangement uses TRBV4-2 and TRBJ1-6, with D unresolved. Trimming left V 8 bases short and J 6 bases short, with 8 bases between. This CDR3 contains 12 residues. Germline CDR1 reads LGHNA; CDR2 reads YNFKEQ.

J is TRBJ1-4 and V is TRBV7-8, with 8 bases lining up with TRBD1. From germline, CDR1 is SGHVS and CDR2 FQNEAQ. Trimming cost V 3 bases and J 1 base; bases outside gene matches: 7. This CDR3 spans 17 amino acids. CDR3 bases: TGTGCCAGCAGCTTCAGCACAGGGGGATTAACTAATGAAAAACTGTTTTTT. Protein product: CASSFSTGGLTNEKLFF. Complete variable domain (other parts from reference TRBV7-8 and TRBJ1-4): GAGVSQSPRYKVAKRGQDVALRCDPISGHVSLFWYQQALGQGPEFLTYFQNEAQLDKSGLPSDRFFAERPEGSVSTLKIQRTQQEDSAVYLCASSFSTGGLTNEKLFFGSGTQLSVL.

In its sample, this clone was seen once. V gene TRBV5-1 combines with J gene TRBJ1-2; D remains unclear. The germline V and J ends were trimmed by 3 bases and 8 bases, with 14 bases remaining between them. Germline V lookup: CDR1 SGHRS, CDR2 YFSETQ. The CDR3 has 13 residues. In DNA, the CDR3 is TGCGCCAGCAGCTCCGGCCTCTACGGGGGCTACACCTTC. Residues: CASSSGLYGGYTF.

The rearrangement links TRBV9 to TRBJ1-1; D may be TRBD1 (6 bases). V dropped 5 bases and J dropped 1 base, with 12 bases sitting between them. CDR3 length: 14 residues. Germline loops: CDR1 SGDLS, CDR2 YYNGEE. DNA for the CDR3: TGTGCCAGCAGTCGTATACAGGGGAACACTGAAGCTTTCTTT. Amino acids: CASSRIQGNTEAFF. The variable domain in full, with the rest retrieved from reference TRBV9 and TRBJ1-1, is DSGVTQTPKHLITATGQRVTLRCSPRSGDLSVYWYQQSLDQGLQFLIQYYNGEERAKGNILERFSAQQFPDLHSELNLSSLELGDSALYFCASSRIQGNTEAFFGQGTRLTVV.

The genes are TRBV5-1 and TRBJ2-7, with a tentative D call TRBD1 (5 bases). Germline values: CDR1 SGHRS, CDR2 YFSETQ. The CDR3 runs 15 residues. V lost 7 bases and J lost 5, with 22 bases in between. The CDR3 region is CASGSWGSPRDEQYV. Written as DNA, the CDR3 is TGCGCCAGCGGTTCCTGGGGCTCACCTAGGGACGAGCAGTACGTC.

The gene calls are TRBV6-1 and TRBJ2-7; TRBD2 is a possible D gene (5 bases). The CDR3 sequence is 15 residues long. Trimming removed 3 bases from V and 4 bases from J, with 16 bases in between. CDR1 and CDR2 (germline): MNHNS, SASEGT. The chain's CDR3 is CASSEEARSWYEQYF. CDR3 nucleotide sequence: TGTGCCAGCAGTGAGGAGGCTAGAAGTTGGTACGAGCAGTACTTC.

The chain recombines TRBV19 with TRBJ2-2, with TRBD1 identical over 8 bases. Germline assignment: CDR1 LNHDA and CDR2 SQIVND (reference sequence). V was pared by 8 bases and J by 5 bases, with 4 bases of the junction left unmatched. The CDR3 is 13 residues long. The CDR3 sequence is CASRQGRTGELFF. The CDR3 nucleotides read TGTGCCAGTCGACAGGGGAGGACCGGGGAGCTGTTTTTT. Full variable domain (rest looked up from reference TRBV19 and TRBJ2-2): DGGITQSPKYLFRKEGQNVTLSCEQNLNHDAMYWYRQDPGQGLRLIYYSQIVNDFQKGDIAEGYSVSREKKESFPLTVTSAQKNPTAFYLCASRQGRTGELFFGEGSRLTVL.

This rearrangement joins TRBV5-5 to TRBJ1-5, with D unresolved. V was clipped by 0 bases and J by 1 base, with 8 bases between them. The CDR3 length is 15 residues. Germline assignment: CDR1 SGHKS and CDR2 YYEKEE (reference sequence). The CDR3 reads CASSLAPQSNQPQHF. The CDR3 coding sequence is TGTGCCAGCAGCTTGGCCCCCCAGAGCAATCAGCCCCAGCATTTT.

This clone was recorded once. J is TRBJ2-7 and V is TRBV7-8; no firm D call. Germline V gene sequence: CDR1 SGHVS, CDR2 FQNEAQ. The CDR3 length is 13 residues. V shed 2 bases and J shed 5 bases, with 10 bases lying between them. The CDR3 sequence: CASSLSGSDEQYF. CDR3 DNA sequence: TGTGCCAGCAGCTTAAGTGGGTCCGACGAGCAGTACTTC.

Here the CDR3 DNA reads TGTGCCAGCAGCTTAGAGGGACAGTTAACTAATGAAAAACTGTTTTTT. This encodes CASSLEGQLTNEKLFF. The chain carries TRBV7-9 and TRBJ1-4, with TRBD1 matching over 7 bases. The CDR3 sequence is 16 residues long. Looked up from germline, CDR1 is SEHNR and CDR2 is FQNEAQ (reference sequence). The V and J ends lost 1 base and 1 base, in that order; junction bases with no gene match: 3.

The rearrangement uses TRBV2 and TRBJ1-4; D is uncertain. The V and J ends lost 10 bases and 7 bases respectively, with 13 bases between them. This CDR3 region has 12 residues. Per germline, CDR1 SNHLY and CDR2 FYNNEI. The CDR3 DNA is TGTGCCACCCGAACGGGGTCTGAAAAACTGTTTTTT. This codes for CATRTGSEKLFF.

The gene calls are TRBV18 and TRBJ1-1; no definite D call. The ends were cut back, 3 bases at V and 4 bases at J, with 12 bases in the middle. CDR3 length: 14 residues. Germline CDR1 and CDR2: KGHSH and LQKENI. CDR3 nucleotides: TGTGCCAGCTCACCGGCCGGGTTCCCCACTGAAGCTTTCTTT. As protein: CASSPAGFPTEAFF.